The sequence of this T cell receptor (beta chain) was determined in a study of blood T cells in healthy people across ages. A second PCR of 7 to 11 cycles used a sample-barcoded 5' primer and a J-beta primer mix. TCRdb reprocessed the 5' RACE reads via MiXCR and lists one record per CDR3 protein. The table has 850,000 to 1,300,000 distinct CDR3 sequences, more than 40% seen once; the top ten hold about 20%. The V gene lost 5 bases and the J gene lost 10 bases, with 12 bases spanning the gap. Germline V gene lookup returns CDR1 SGHTA and CDR2 FQGTGA. CDR3 size: 12 residues. With respect to this clonotype: Its target is unknown.

Whole-study findings and limits: While age rose, TCR beta diversity per million T cells dropped in a roughly linear way.

The source material was blood. V is TRBV7-3 and J is TRBJ2-1; D gene unclear. This receptor was taken from a woman aged 55-69 years in good health. CDR3 sequence (DNA): TGTGCCAGCAGCCAGGACGGTGGGGAGCAGTTCTTC. Translating it yields CASSQDGGEQFF.